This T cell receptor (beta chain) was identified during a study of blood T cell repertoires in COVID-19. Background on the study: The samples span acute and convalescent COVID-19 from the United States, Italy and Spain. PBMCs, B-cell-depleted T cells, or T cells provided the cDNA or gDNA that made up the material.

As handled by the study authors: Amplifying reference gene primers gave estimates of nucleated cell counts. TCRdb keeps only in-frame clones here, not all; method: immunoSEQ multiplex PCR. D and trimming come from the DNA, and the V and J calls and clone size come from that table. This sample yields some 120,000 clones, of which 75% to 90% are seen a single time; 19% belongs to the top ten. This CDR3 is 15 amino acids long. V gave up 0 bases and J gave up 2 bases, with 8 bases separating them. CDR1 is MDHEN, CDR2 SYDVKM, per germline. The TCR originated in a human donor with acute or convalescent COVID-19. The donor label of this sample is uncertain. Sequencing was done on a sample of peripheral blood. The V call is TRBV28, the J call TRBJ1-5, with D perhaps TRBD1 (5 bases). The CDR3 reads CASSLWGRGNQPQHF. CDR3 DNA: TGTGCCAGCAGTTTATGGGGGCGAGGCAATCAGCCCCAGCATTTT.